Listed below are T cell receptor beta chains from one sample, sequenced in a study of graft-versus-host responses after intestinal transplantation. What these receptors recognize is not known. TCRdb's table, derived via immunoSEQ multiplex PCR, lists solely in-frame clones and lacks some. In the table there are around 90,000 clones, 85% to 95% of which are singletons. Sample: unstimulated CD8+ T cells sorted from spleen or lymph node cells, taken before transplant. All receptors come from a human donor who was the organ donor for an intestinal transplant. Both conserved end residues are part of each CDR3. The D gene is left open where the match is weak. The size of a clone is reported for some rows only, either as once, few or many, or as a class for expanded clones.

v_call,j_call,d_call,clone_size,cdr3_aa,cdr3_nt
TRBV19,TRBJ2-7,NA,NA,CASSSTVAYEQYF,TGTGCCAGTAGTAGTACGGTAGCCTACGAGCAGTACTTC
TRBV27,TRBJ2-5,NA,NA,CASAEFLAKTQYF,TGTGCCAGCGCCGAATTCCTAGCGAAGACCCAGTACTTC
TRBV4-1,TRBJ2-7,NA,NA,CASSRLSTLSYEQYF,TGCGCCAGCAGCCGCCTTTCTACCCTTTCCTACGAGCAGTACTTC
TRBV7-4,TRBJ2-1,TRBD1,NA,CASSPLWDRGLNEQFF,TGTGCCAGCAGCCCCCTGTGGGACAGGGGGCTCAATGAGCAGTTCTTC
TRBV7-8,TRBJ2-5,NA,NA,CASSLSSPSLQETQYF,TGTGCCAGCAGCCTTTCTAGTCCCAGCCTACAAGAGACCCAGTACTTC
TRBV13,TRBJ2-2,TRBD1,NA,CASRQGAANTGELFF,TGTGCCAGCAGGCAGGGGGCTGCTAACACCGGGGAGCTGTTTTTT
TRBV5-6,TRBJ1-2,NA,NA,CASSLGAGFFYGYTF,TGTGCCAGCAGCTTGGGGGCAGGGTTTTTCTATGGCTACACCTTC
TRBV7-6,TRBJ2-7,TRBD2,NA,CASSPTPGGYGYEQYF,TGTGCCAGCAGCCCTACGCCCGGGGGGTATGGCTACGAGCAGTACTTC
TRBV9,TRBJ2-1,TRBD2,once,CASSVVAGDYNEQFF,TGTGCCAGCAGCGTAGTAGCGGGGGACTACAATGAGCAGTTCTTC
TRBV9,TRBJ2-3,NA,once,CASSAPSSTDTQYF,TGTGCCAGCAGCGCCCCTTCTAGCACAGATACGCAGTATTTT
TRBV7-2,TRBJ1-3,NA,NA,CASSLQGSGNTIYF,TGTGCCAGCAGCTTACAGGGTTCTGGAAACACCATATATTTT
TRBV28,TRBJ2-7,NA,NA,CASSPGVGQSSYEQYF,TGTGCCAGCAGCCCCGGAGTGGGTCAATCCTCCTACGAGCAGTACTTC
TRBV27,TRBJ1-1,NA,NA,CASSFSGNLNTEAFF,TGTGCCAGCAGTTTCTCAGGGAACTTGAACACTGAAGCTTTCTTT
TRBV27,TRBJ1-3,NA,NA,CASSYTGSGNTIYF,TGTGCCAGCAGTTACACAGGGTCTGGAAACACCATATATTTT
TRBV4-1,TRBJ2-7,NA,NA,CASSHTEVTYEQYF,TGCGCCAGCAGCCACACAGAAGTAACCTACGAGCAGTACTTC
TRBV14,TRBJ2-7,TRBD1,NA,CASSHTGGWDEQYF,TGTGCCAGCAGTCATACAGGGGGCTGGGACGAGCAGTACTTC
TRBV9,TRBJ2-3,TRBD1,NA,CASSDEGTGTPTDTQYF,TGTGCCAGCAGCGACGAAGGGACAGGGACCCCCACAGATACGCAGTATTTT
TRBV6-6,TRBJ1-2,NA,NA,CASSYVLPPGYGYTF,TGTGCCAGCAGTTACGTACTCCCGCCTGGCTATGGCTACACCTTC
TRBV5-1,TRBJ2-5,NA,NA,CASSLEETQYF,TGCGCCAGCAGCTTAGAGGAGACCCAGTACTTC
TRBV13,TRBJ1-2,NA,NA,CASNPGVGTNYGYTF,TGTGCCAGCAATCCGGGGGTAGGGACTAACTATGGCTACACCTTC
TRBV7-9,TRBJ1-2,NA,NA,CASSLALAEYGYTF,TGTGCCAGCAGCTTAGCCTTGGCAGAATATGGCTACACCTTC
TRBV6-5,TRBJ1-1,NA,few,CASSYTGVGENTEAFF,TGTGCCAGCAGTTACACGGGAGTCGGGGAGAACACTGAAGCTTTCTTT
TRBV28,TRBJ2-1,NA,NA,CASSSPWNLAGDIPNEQFF,TGTGCCAGCAGTTCCCCCTGGAATCTCGCCGGGGACATACCCAATGAGCAGTTCTTC
TRBV28,TRBJ2-2,NA,NA,CASSLGRPGELFF,TGTGCCAGCAGTTTAGGGAGGCCCGGGGAGCTGTTTTTT
TRBV28,TRBJ1-1,TRBD1,NA,CASSSEGARAEAFF,TGTGCCAGCAGTTCGGAGGGGGCAAGAGCTGAAGCTTTCTTT
TRBV5-4,TRBJ2-5,NA,NA,CASRDSREETQYF,TGTGCCAGCAGGGACTCCCGGGAGGAGACCCAGTACTTC
TRBV4-1,TRBJ2-1,NA,NA,CASSLTTGSTYNEQFF,TGCGCCAGCAGCCTCACCACAGGGTCCACCTACAATGAGCAGTTCTTC